The 20 T cell receptor beta chains presented below share a single source sample, sequenced in a study of blood T cell repertoires in COVID-19. Some clones are missing from TCRdb's copy, which holds only in-frame ones; the method was immunoSEQ multiplex PCR. Of 300,000 to 400,000 clones listed, 70% to 90% were seen once; the top ten hold approximately 8.1%. The sample taken for sequencing was peripheral blood. These receptors were obtained from a woman aged 45-65 years who had recovered from COVID-19.

In its sample, this clone was seen a few times. The gene calls are TRBV6-2 or TRBV6-3 and TRBJ1-2, with TRBD1 matching 8 bases. The CDR3 extends over 15 amino acids. The germline V gene has CDR1 MNHEY and CDR2 SVGEGT. V was pared by 5 bases and J by 4 bases, with 9 bases of the junction left unmatched. The CDR3 DNA reads as TGTGCCAGCAGTCCGAATACAGGGGGACTCTATGGCTACACCTTC. Translation gives CASSPNTGGLYGYTF.

The gene calls are TRBV19 and TRBJ1-5, with a tentative D call TRBD1 (6 bases). V was trimmed by 6 bases and J by 4 bases, leaving 16 bases between them. Germline V gives CDR1 LNHDA, CDR2 SQIVND (reference sequence). The CDR3 contains 15 residues. This CDR3 is CASSRRTEINQPQHF. In DNA form, the CDR3 reads TGTGCCAGTAGCCGTCGGACAGAAATTAATCAGCCCCAGCATTTT.

V gene TRBV7-3 combines with J gene TRBJ2-2, with 8 bases matching TRBD1. CDR1 is SGHTA and CDR2 is FQGTGA in the germline V gene. The CDR3 loop spans 16 amino acids. With V trimmed by 6 bases and J by 0 bases, 6 bases remained unmatched. CDR3 amino acids: CASRSSGGANTGELFF. The CDR3 DNA follows: TGTGCCAGCAGGAGTTCAGGGGGCGCGAACACCGGGGAGCTGTTTTTT.

This chain connects TRBV7-2 to TRBJ2-1; 15 bases are a match to TRBD2. In germline, CDR1 is SGHTA, CDR2 FQGNSA. The CDR3 is 15 residues long. With 5 bases clipped from V and 8 bases from J, the junction kept 4 bases outside the gene matches. The CDR3 region has the DNA TGTGCCAGCAGCGGGACTAGCGGGGGGCGGGATGAGCAGTTCTTC. It encodes CASSGTSGGRDEQFF.

This chain connects TRBV3-1 (or the pseudogene TRBV3-2) to TRBJ1-6, with TRBD1 as a possible D gene (5 bases). The CDR3 runs to 14 residues. CDR1 and CDR2 (germline): LGHDT, YNNKEL (reference sequence). The V gene lost 2 bases and the J gene lost 9 bases, with 11 bases spanning the gap. This CDR3 reads CASSQTGGASPLHF. CDR3 coding DNA: TGTGCCAGCAGCCAAACAGGCGGGGCTTCACCCCTCCACTTT.

CDR3 protein: CATSRDGTGGAWGYTF. The CDR3 DNA follows: TGTGCCACCAGCAGAGATGGGACAGGGGGCGCGTGGGGCTACACCTTC. The chain couples TRBV15 to TRBJ1-2, with TRBD1 matching 12 bases. With V trimmed by 0 bases and J by 8 bases, 7 bases remained unmatched. Germline-derived CDR1 and CDR2 are LNHNV and YYDKDF (reference sequence). This CDR3 contains 16 residues.

The rearrangement joins TRBV7-7 to TRBJ2-7; TRBD2 matches 13 bases. This CDR3 region has 19 residues. Looked up from germline, CDR1 is SSHAT and CDR2 is FNYEAQ (reference sequence). Unmatched junction bases numbered 18, after V lost 4 bases and J lost 6 bases. CDR3 residues: CASSSQIRTSGGKMGEQYF. CDR3 in DNA: TGTGCCAGCAGCTCCCAAATAAGGACTAGCGGGGGTAAAATGGGCGAGCAGTACTTC.

The chain combines TRBV7-8 with TRBJ1-5; tentative D call: TRBD1 (5 bases). The CDR3 consists of 18 residues. Germline CDR1 and CDR2: SGHVS and FQNEAQ. Between the trimmed V and J ends, which lost 1 base and 6 bases, there was a span of 22 bases. The CDR3 here is CASSLGLTQGGRSQPQHF. Written as DNA, the CDR3 is TGTGCCAGCAGCTTAGGGCTCACTCAGGGAGGAAGGAGTCAGCCCCAGCATTTT.

The chain joins TRBV28 to TRBJ2-1; D is unresolved. V was trimmed by 4 bases and J by 9 bases, leaving 10 bases between them. The CDR3 is 12 amino acids. Germline assignment: CDR1 MDHEN and CDR2 SYDVKM. The CDR3 nucleotides read TGTGCCAGCAGTTCAGGATCCCCTGAGCAGTTCTTC. Protein product: CASSSGSPEQFF.

This sequence joins TRBV7-3 and TRBJ2-6; 12 nucleotides match TRBD2. CDR3 length: 17 amino acids. Germline assignment: CDR1 SGHTA and CDR2 FQGTGA. V lost 4 bases to trimming and J lost 2 bases; unmatched junction nucleotides: 3. This chain's CDR3 is CASSSRTSGTGANVLTF. The CDR3 DNA reads as TGTGCCAGCAGCTCACGGACTAGCGGGACTGGGGCCAACGTCCTGACTTTC.

This chain links TRBV4-3 with TRBJ2-1, with a possible D match to TRBD1 (6 bases). Germline loops: CDR1 LGHNA, CDR2 YSLEER. The CDR3 length is 16 residues. The V gene lost 0 bases and the J gene lost 6 bases, with 15 bases spanning the gap. As DNA, the CDR3 is TGCGCCAGCAGCCAAGATTGGGCCAGGGGAATCAATGAGCAGTTCTTC. Protein sequence: CASSQDWARGINEQFF.

V usage is TRBV7-9 and J usage is TRBJ1-4, with a possible D match to TRBD1 (5 bases). CDR3 size: 13 residues. From germline, CDR1 is SEHNR and CDR2 FQNEAQ (reference sequence). Trimming took off 5 bases at V and 8 bases at J, with 12 bases between the two ends. The CDR3 is CASSPRQQEKLFF. The CDR3 coding sequence is TGTGCCAGCAGCCCACGACAGCAAGAAAAACTGTTTTTT.

This rearrangement joins TRBV15 to TRBJ1-4, with TRBD1 as a possible D gene (5 bases). Germline CDR1 reads LNHNV; CDR2 reads YYDKDF (reference sequence). V was trimmed by 0 bases and J by 4 bases, leaving 9 bases between them. This CDR3 spans 15 amino acids. Written as DNA, the CDR3 is TGTGCCACCAGCAGAGAAGGGGAAGGTAATGAAAAACTGTTTTTT. It codes for CATSREGEGNEKLFF.

In nucleotides, the CDR3 is TGTGCCAGCAGCTTAAGACTCCGTTCTGCAACTAATGAAAAACTGTTTTTT. The encoded protein is CASSLRLRSATNEKLFF. The chain carries TRBV7-9 and TRBJ1-4; D call uncertain. CDR1 is SEHNR and CDR2 is FQNEAQ in the germline V gene (reference sequence). V was clipped by 2 bases and J by 0 bases, with 13 bases between them. The CDR3 totals 17 residues. Combining the CDR3 with reference TRBV7-9 and TRBJ1-4 gives the whole variable domain DTGVSQNPRHKITKRGQNVTFRCDPISEHNRLYWYRQTLGQGPEFLTYFQNEAQLEKSRLLSDRFSAERPKGSFSTLEIQRTEQGDSAMYLCASSLRLRSATNEKLFFGSGTQLSVL.

The V and J genes are TRBV2 and TRBJ1-1, with TRBD1 as a possible D gene (5 bases). The V and J ends lost 5 bases and 8 bases respectively, with 18 bases between them. This CDR3 spans 14 amino acids. Germline V lookup: CDR1 SNHLY, CDR2 FYNNEI. CDR3 loop: CASSNDRAPGEAFF. The CDR3 region has the DNA TGTGCCAGCAGTAATGACAGAGCCCCTGGGGAAGCTTTCTTT. Full variable domain (missing parts from reference TRBV2 and TRBJ1-1): EPEVTQTPSHQVTQMGQEVILRCVPISNHLYFYWYRQILGQKVEFLVSFYNNEISEKSEIFDDQFSVERPDGSNFTLKIRSTKLEDSAMYFCASSNDRAPGEAFFGQGTRLTVV.

This sequence joins TRBV30 and TRBJ1-4; D is unresolved. This CDR3 region has 12 residues. The V and J ends lost 4 bases and 7 bases respectively, with 10 bases between them. Germline CDR1 is GTSNPN and CDR2 is SVGIG (reference sequence). The CDR3 reads CAWMSSGEKLFF. CDR3 nucleotide sequence: TGTGCCTGGATGAGCTCGGGTGAAAAACTGTTTTTT.

V and J are TRBV5-4 and TRBJ2-3; unclear D gene. With 0 bases removed from V and 2 bases from J, the gap between germline ends came to 13 bases. In germline, CDR1 is SGHNT, CDR2 YYREEE (reference sequence). The CDR3 runs to 16 residues. DNA of the CDR3: TGTGCCAGCAGCTTGGCAATAGCAGCCAACACAGATACGCAGTATTTT. The encoded protein is CASSLAIAANTDTQYF.

This chain connects TRBV2 to TRBJ2-7; the match to TRBD1 covers 8 bases. V dropped 2 bases and J dropped 0; count of bases not matched to a gene: 3. In germline, CDR1 is SNHLY, CDR2 FYNNEI. The CDR3 runs 15 residues. The CDR3 DNA reads as TGTGCCAGCAGTGAAATGGGACAGGCCTCCTACGAGCAGTACTTC. The encoded protein is CASSEMGQASYEQYF. Variable domain in full (rest from reference TRBV2 and TRBJ2-7): EPEVTQTPSHQVTQMGQEVILRCVPISNHLYFYWYRQILGQKVEFLVSFYNNEISEKSEIFDDQFSVERPDGSNFTLKIRSTKLEDSAMYFCASSEMGQASYEQYFGPGTRLTVT.

The rearrangement uses TRBV9 and TRBJ1-1; D ambiguous. V was clipped by 1 base and J by 7 bases, with 11 bases between them. The CDR3 length is 13 residues. Germline V CDR1 and CDR2: SGDLS, YYNGEE. The CDR3 sequence is CASSVLQGSEAFF. The CDR3 DNA reads as TGTGCCAGCAGCGTACTTCAAGGGAGTGAAGCTTTCTTT.

This chain joins TRBV19 and TRBJ1-1; D gene ambiguous. Germline lookup yields CDR1 LNHDA and CDR2 SQIVND (reference sequence). The CDR3 has 13 residues. Trimming stripped 6 bases from V and 5 bases from J, with 13 bases between. The CDR3: CASSLTRGTEAFF. In DNA form, the CDR3 reads TGTGCCAGTAGCCTGACCCGAGGGACTGAAGCTTTCTTT.